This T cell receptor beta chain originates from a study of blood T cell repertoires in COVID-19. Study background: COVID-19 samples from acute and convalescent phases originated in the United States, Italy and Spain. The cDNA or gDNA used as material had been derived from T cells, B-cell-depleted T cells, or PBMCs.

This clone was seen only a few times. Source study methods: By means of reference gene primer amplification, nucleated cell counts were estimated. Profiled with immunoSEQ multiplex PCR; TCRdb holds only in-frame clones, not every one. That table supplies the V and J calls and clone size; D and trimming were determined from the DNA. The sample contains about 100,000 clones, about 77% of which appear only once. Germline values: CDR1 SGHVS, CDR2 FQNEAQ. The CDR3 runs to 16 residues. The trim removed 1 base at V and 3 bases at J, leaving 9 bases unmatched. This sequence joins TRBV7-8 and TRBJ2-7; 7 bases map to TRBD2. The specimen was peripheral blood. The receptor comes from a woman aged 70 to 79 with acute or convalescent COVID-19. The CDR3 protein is CASSLEPGTNLYEQYV. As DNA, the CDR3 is TGTGCCAGCAGCTTAGAACCGGGGACTAATCTCTACGAGCAGTACGTC.